This section outlines one T cell receptor (beta chain) sequence together with its context. Antigen unknown. It was with a sample-barcoded 5' primer and a J-beta primer mix that a second PCR of about 7 to 12 cycles was run. Each cDNA was tagged by a template-switch adaptor containing 12 random nucleotides. One entry per CDR3 protein results from TCRdb running MiXCR on the 5' RACE reads. The sample lists over 1,300,000 distinct CDR3 sequences; approximately 60% were seen once. The data belong to a study of blood T cells in healthy people across ages. Study results and caveats: PBMCs were not sorted, which prevented a conclusive comparison of naive versus antigen-experienced cells.

The CDR3 is 14 amino acids. V was trimmed by 6 bases and J by 5 bases, leaving 16 bases between them. Individuals who donated were healthy Caucasians from Russia aged roughly 6 to 100. Each donor gave around 9.3 milliliters of peripheral blood. This sequence joins TRBV12-3 or TRBV12-4 and TRBJ2-5, with D uncertain. Sample: blood. The source of this sequence is a young man in good health. CDR3 coding DNA: TGTGCCAGCAGCCCGGGCCCAGAATCGGAGACCCAGTACTTC. Amino acids: CASSPGPESETQYF.